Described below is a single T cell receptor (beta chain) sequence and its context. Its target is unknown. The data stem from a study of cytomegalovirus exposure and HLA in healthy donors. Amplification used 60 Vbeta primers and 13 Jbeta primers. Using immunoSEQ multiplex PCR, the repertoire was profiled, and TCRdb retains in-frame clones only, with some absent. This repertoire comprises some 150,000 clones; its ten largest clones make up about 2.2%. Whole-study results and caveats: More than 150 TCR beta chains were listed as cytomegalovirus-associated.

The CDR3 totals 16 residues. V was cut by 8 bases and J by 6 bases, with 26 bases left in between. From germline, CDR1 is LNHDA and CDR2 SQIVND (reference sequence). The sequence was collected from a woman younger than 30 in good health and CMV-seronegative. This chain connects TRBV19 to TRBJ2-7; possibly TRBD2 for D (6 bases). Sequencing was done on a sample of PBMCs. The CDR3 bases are TGTGCCAGTGGTGCGGGACGCGCCCCTCACTACTCCGAGCAGTACTTC. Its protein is CASGAGRAPHYSEQYF.